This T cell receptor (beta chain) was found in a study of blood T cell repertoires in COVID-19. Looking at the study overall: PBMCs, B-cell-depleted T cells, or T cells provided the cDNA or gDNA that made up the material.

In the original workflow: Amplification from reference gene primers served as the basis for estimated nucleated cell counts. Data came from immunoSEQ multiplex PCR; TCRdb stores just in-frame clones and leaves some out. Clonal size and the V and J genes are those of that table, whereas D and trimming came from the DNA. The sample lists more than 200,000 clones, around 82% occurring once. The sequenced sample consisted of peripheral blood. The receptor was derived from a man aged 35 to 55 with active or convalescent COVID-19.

Here the CDR3 DNA reads TGTGCCACCCAAACACCTGGGAACACTGAAGCTTTCTTT. Protein product: CATQTPGNTEAFF. The chain combines TRBV27 with TRBJ1-1; D is ambiguous. The CDR3 has 13 amino acids. Per the germline V gene, CDR1 is MNHEY and CDR2 is SMNVEV (reference sequence). Trimming took 10 bases from V and 1 from J, leaving 13 bases between them.